These 27 T cell receptor beta chains were sequenced from one sample in a study of early T cells in non-severe SARS-CoV-2 infection. TCRdb itself ran the 5' RACE reads through MiXCR, one entry per CDR3 protein. The sample lists roughly 34,000 distinct CDR3 sequences, approximately 5% seen once, with approximately 7.5% in the top ten. The sequenced sample consisted of whole blood. These receptors originate from an adult who was a healthcare worker with PCR-confirmed SARS-CoV-2 infection or an uninfected control (not recorded which).

This clonotype was counted ten times or more. The chain recombines TRBV12-3 or TRBV12-4 with TRBJ1-5, with 7 bases that match TRBD1. The CDR3 loop spans 16 amino acids. Unmatched junction bases numbered 11, after V lost 6 bases and J lost 3 bases. The CDR3 is CASSRGTATLNQPQHF. Written as DNA, the CDR3 is TGTGCCAGCAGCCGAGGGACAGCCACTCTCAATCAGCCCCAGCATTTT.

Points on this clonotype: This sequence may be a read error, since a much larger clone differs from it by one base. V and J are TRBV7-2 and TRBJ2-3; D remains ambiguous. CDR1 is SGHTA, CDR2 FQGNSA, per germline. This CDR3 contains 14 residues. Trimming removed 6 bases at V and 2 bases at J, with 12 bases between. The CDR3 region is CASSFMPDTDTQYF. In nucleotides, the CDR3 is TGTGCCAGCAGTTTCATGCCGGACACAGATACGCAGTATTTT.

Only a few counts were recorded for this clonotype. The chain uses TRBV9 and TRBJ2-7; D possibly corresponds to TRBD2 (5 bases). Germline lookup yields CDR1 SGDLS and CDR2 YYNGEE. This CDR3 has 15 residues. Between the trimmed V and J ends, which lost 4 bases and 0 bases, there was a span of 14 bases. The CDR3 DNA sequence: TGTGCCAGCAGCAGGATGGAGGTGAGCTCCTACGAGCAGTACTTC. Translating it yields CASSRMEVSSYEQYF.

This clonotype was seen repeatedly, ten times or more. The chain combines TRBV20-1 with TRBJ2-3; TRBD2 matches at 14 bases. Germline loops: CDR1 DFQATT, CDR2 SNEGSKA (reference sequence). The CDR3 length is 18 residues. Trimming took 0 bases from V and 3 from J; bases not matched to a gene: 8. As DNA, the CDR3 is TGCAGTGCTAGAGACCCGACTAGCGGGGGGGCCGGTACAGATACGCAGTATTTT. As protein: CSARDPTSGGAGTDTQYF.

This clonotype was detected ten times or more. The CDR3 region has the DNA TGTGCCAGCAGCTCACCGGGACTACCCTCCTACAATGAGCAGTTCTTC. Its translation: CASSSPGLPSYNEQFF. The chain uses TRBV3-1 and TRBJ2-1; 7 positions match TRBD2. With V trimmed by 5 bases and J by 0 bases, 7 bases remained unmatched. In germline, CDR1 is LGHDT, CDR2 YNNKEL (reference sequence). CDR3 length: 16 residues.

Ten or more counts support this clonotype. The chain has TRBV18 and TRBJ2-6; D is unresolved. V was cut by 4 bases and J by 4 bases, with 11 bases left in between. Germline loops: CDR1 KGHSH, CDR2 LQKENI. The CDR3 contains 15 residues. The CDR3 here is CASSHPGSGANVLTF. CDR3 nucleotide sequence: TGTGCCAGCTCACACCCGGGTTCCGGGGCCAACGTCCTGACTTTC.

This clonotype was recorded many times. This chain links TRBV5-8 with TRBJ2-3, with 10 positions matching TRBD1. The ends lost 0 bases at V and 8 bases at J; junction bases unmatched: 9. The CDR3 is 16 residues long. Per germline, CDR1 SGHTS and CDR2 YDEGEE. The CDR3 sequence: CASSLVVGTGVSTQYF. CDR3 DNA: TGTGCCAGCAGCTTGGTGGTGGGGACAGGGGTCTCTACGCAGTATTTT.

This clonotype was observed a handful of times. This chain uses TRBV5-1 with TRBJ1-1, with TRBD1 matching 9 bases. Trimming took 4 bases from V and 4 from J; bases not matched to a gene: 8. Per germline, CDR1 SGHRS and CDR2 YFSETQ. CDR3 length equals 15 residues. The CDR3 sequence: CASSEQGAGSTEAFF. The CDR3 nucleotides read TGCGCCAGCAGCGAACAGGGGGCAGGGAGCACTGAAGCTTTCTTT. The variable domain in full, with the rest retrieved from reference TRBV5-1 and TRBJ1-1, is KAGVTQTPRYLIKTRGQQVTLSCSPISGHRSVSWYQQTPGQGLQFLFEYFSETQRNKGNFPGRFSGRQFSNSRSEMNVSTLELGDSALYLCASSEQGAGSTEAFFGQGTRLTVV.

This clonotype has only a few counts. The V gene is TRBV18, the J gene TRBJ2-5; a weak D match, TRBD2 (7 bases). V shed 2 bases and J shed 2 bases, with 12 bases lying between them. CDR3 length: 15 residues. In germline, CDR1 is KGHSH, CDR2 LQKENI. The DNA for the CDR3 is TGTGCCAGCTCACCAACGGGGGGCAGGCAAGAGACCCAGTACTTC. Its translation is CASSPTGGRQETQYF.

This clonotype is medium-sized in the sample. CDR3 loop: CSADGGSSGFTEQFF. The CDR3 nucleotides read TGCAGTGCCGACGGGGGGTCTAGCGGGTTCACTGAGCAGTTCTTC. The rearrangement links TRBV20-1 to TRBJ2-1, with 8 bases lining up with TRBD2. Trimming took 6 bases from V and 9 from J; bases not matched to a gene: 16. Per germline, CDR1 DFQATT and CDR2 SNEGSKA (reference sequence). This CDR3 has 15 amino acids.

In this sample, this clonotype turned up a few times. The rearrangement links TRBV5-6 to TRBJ2-3; D tentatively reads TRBD1 or TRBD2 (5 bases each). Between the trimmed V and J ends, which lost 4 bases and 5 bases, there was a span of 14 bases. This CDR3 contains 14 residues. Looked up from germline, CDR1 is SGHDT and CDR2 is YYEEEE. DNA of the CDR3: TGTGCCAGCAGCCCGGGGACCCAGATAGATACGCAGTATTTT. Its translation is CASSPGTQIDTQYF.

Many counts were recorded for this clonotype. The chain combines TRBV25-1 with TRBJ1-2; a possible D gene is TRBD1 (5 bases). The CDR3 consists of 14 residues. Trimming removed 4 bases at V and 4 bases at J, with 13 bases between. Germline CDR1 MGHDK, CDR2 SYGVNS. This chain's CDR3 is CASSGAGRGYGYTF. In DNA form, the CDR3 reads TGTGCCAGCAGTGGCGCAGGGAGGGGCTATGGCTACACCTTC.

This rearrangement joins TRBV12-3 or TRBV12-4 to TRBJ1-2; a possible D gene is TRBD1 (6 bases). V shed 4 bases and J shed 4 bases, with 19 bases lying between them. The CDR3 extends over 16 amino acids. In nucleotides, the CDR3 is TGTGCCAGCAGTTCCGGCCCTGCCAGGGGCGTCTATGGCTACACCTTC. This gives the protein CASSSGPARGVYGYTF.

This clonotype appeared a few times. The chain uses TRBV2 and TRBJ2-3, with 8 bases fitting TRBD1. The germline CDR1 and CDR2 sequences are SNHLY and FYNNEI. CDR3 size: 14 residues. Germline trimming cut 6 bases from V and 0 bases from J; bases unmatched to any gene: 2. CDR3: CASSRQGSTDTQYF. In nucleotides, the CDR3 is TGTGCCAGCAGCCGACAGGGGAGCACAGATACGCAGTATTTT.

In this sample, this clonotype turned up a few times. This chain links TRBV7-6 with TRBJ1-1; D not certain. V was pared by 1 base and J by 5 bases, with 8 bases between. Germline loops: CDR1 SGHVS, CDR2 FNYEAQ. The CDR3 is 13 amino acids. The CDR3 loop is CASSLGAETEAFF. Here the CDR3 DNA reads TGTGCCAGCAGCTTAGGTGCCGAGACTGAAGCTTTCTTT.

The table lists this clonotype with many counts. J is TRBJ2-1 and V is TRBV3-1; the D gene is possibly TRBD1 (6 bases). The CDR3 is 11 amino acids. Trimming took 6 bases from V and 10 from J, leaving 10 bases between them. CDR1 is LGHDT and CDR2 is YNNKEL in the germline V gene (reference sequence). This CDR3 reads CASSHRGEQFF. The CDR3 DNA sequence: TGTGCCAGCAGTCATAGGGGGGAGCAGTTCTTC.

This clonotype was found many times. The gene calls are TRBV20-1 and TRBJ2-1, with 7 bases that match TRBD2. Germline V gives CDR1 DFQATT, CDR2 SNEGSKA (reference sequence). CDR3 length: 15 amino acids. With 4 bases clipped from V and 5 bases from J, the junction kept 11 bases outside the gene matches. The CDR3 nucleotides read TGCAGTGCTATCCGCTTGTCCCGGGGGGACAATGAGCAGTTCTTC. Its translation is CSAIRLSRGDNEQFF.

This clonotype was seen at least ten times. The J gene is TRBJ1-5, the V gene TRBV12-3 or TRBV12-4; 7 bases agree with TRBD1. The CDR3 spans 14 residues. V lost 2 bases and J lost 5; bases outside the gene matches: 3. This CDR3 is CASSLRQGDQPQHF. The CDR3 DNA reads as TGTGCCAGCAGTTTAAGGCAGGGGGATCAGCCCCAGCATTTT.

This clonotype appeared many times. V and J are TRBV7-9 and TRBJ2-3; D gene unclear. This CDR3 has 14 amino acids. V was clipped by 3 bases and J by 0 bases, with 7 bases between them. Germline CDR1 SEHNR, CDR2 FQNEAQ (reference sequence). CDR3 loop: CASSFMDSTDTQYF. Written as DNA, the CDR3 is TGTGCCAGCAGCTTTATGGACAGCACAGATACGCAGTATTTT.

This clonotype has ten or more counts. V gene TRBV27 combines with J gene TRBJ1-5; a possible D gene is TRBD1 (6 bases). CDR3 length: 13 residues. The V gene lost 9 bases and the J gene lost 4 bases, with 13 bases spanning the gap. CDR1 and CDR2 from the germline V gene are MNHEY and SMNVEV (reference sequence). In DNA, the CDR3 is TGTGCCAGTGGGACACTGGGGAATCAGCCCCAGCATTTT. Protein sequence: CASGTLGNQPQHF.

This clonotype has a count of ten or more. This chain uses TRBV12-3 or TRBV12-4 with TRBJ2-2; no reliable D call. The CDR3 length is 14 residues. V was clipped by 5 bases and J by 3 bases, with 10 bases between them. The CDR3 DNA is TGTGCCAGCAGTCCTCGGGTCGACACCGGGGAGCTGTTTTTT. It yields the protein CASSPRVDTGELFF.

J is TRBJ2-1 and V is TRBV5-6, with 15 bases lining up with TRBD2. The CDR3 has 16 amino acids. Germline CDR1 is SGHDT and CDR2 is YYEEEE. The V and J ends lost 4 bases and 9 bases, in that order; junction bases with no gene match: 8. The CDR3 region is CASSVRTSGGAAEQFF. CDR3 DNA sequence: TGTGCCAGCAGCGTCAGGACTAGCGGGGGGGCGGCTGAGCAGTTCTTC.

This clonotype was seen repeatedly, ten times or more. V usage is TRBV5-1 and J usage is TRBJ2-1, with 10 bases that match TRBD2. Looked up from germline, CDR1 is SGHRS and CDR2 is YFSETQ. The CDR3 runs 17 residues. Germline trimming cut 1 base from V and 0 bases from J; bases unmatched to any gene: 4. The CDR3 region is CASSLSSGGSSYNEQFF. The CDR3 DNA follows: TGCGCCAGCAGCTTGAGTAGCGGGGGGAGCTCCTACAATGAGCAGTTCTTC.

This clonotype has ten or more counts. V usage is TRBV4-2 and J usage is TRBJ2-5; 13 bases match TRBD2. The CDR3 has 17 amino acids. With V trimmed by 3 bases and J by 6 bases, 10 bases remained unmatched. In germline, CDR1 is LGHNA, CDR2 YNFKEQ. The CDR3 loop is CASSHALTSGGFKTQYF. In DNA, the CDR3 is TGTGCCAGCAGCCATGCCCTGACTAGCGGGGGGTTTAAGACCCAGTACTTC.

There are a few counts of this clonotype. The chain combines TRBV3-1 with TRBJ2-1, with D uncertain. This CDR3 region has 14 residues. The germline CDR1 and CDR2 sequences are LGHDT and YNNKEL (reference sequence). V shed 3 bases and J shed 10 bases, with 16 bases lying between them. CDR3 loop: CASSQVQRSVEQFF. The CDR3 DNA is TGTGCCAGCAGCCAGGTCCAACGGTCCGTGGAGCAGTTCTTC.

This clonotype has a count of ten or more. The chain employs TRBV27 and TRBJ2-7; no clear D. The CDR3 is 14 residues long. The ends were cut back, 5 bases at V and 0 bases at J, with 11 bases in the middle. From germline, CDR1 is MNHEY and CDR2 SMNVEV (reference sequence). As DNA, the CDR3 is TGTGCCAGCAGTGCCACGGATAGCTCCTACGAGCAGTACTTC. Encoded protein: CASSATDSSYEQYF.

Ten or more counts support this clonotype. The chain uses TRBV27 and TRBJ2-5; TRBD1 or TRBD2 may be the D gene (5 bases each). Germline assignment: CDR1 MNHEY and CDR2 SMNVEV (reference sequence). The CDR3 totals 15 residues. The germline V and J ends were trimmed by 6 bases and 10 bases, with 24 bases remaining between them. The DNA for the CDR3 is TGTGCCAGCAGCATAAGCCGGGGACCTCGGGCCGGCCAGTACTTC. Its protein product is CASSISRGPRAGQYF.